Listed below are T cell receptor beta chains from one sample, sequenced in a study of T cells in Graves' hyperthyroidism and ophthalmopathy. MiXCR, run by TCRdb on the multiplex PCR reads, gives a single entry per CDR3 protein. In the table there are fewer than 650,000 distinct CDR3 sequences, about 15% of which are singletons. The sample was blood. The source of these receptors is a woman in her thirties or forties with Graves' hyperthyroidism. Each CDR3 is given without its conserved first and last residue.

V: TRBV20-1
CDR3: SASGLGTSGYNEQF

V: TRBV27
CDR3: ASSFRGENTEAF

V: TRBV19
CDR3: ASSPPPGNQPQH

V: TRBV3-1
CDR3: ASSPRSGLAGNEQF

V: TRBV11-2
CDR3: ASSRGQGIDTGELF

V: TRBV28
CDR3: ASSLLRGFDEQY

V: TRBV15
CDR3: ATSTRNREYGYT

V: TRBV18
CDR3: ASSTNGRDTQY

V: TRBV12-3/TRBV12-4
CDR3: ASSPSIGTGNLRSGANVLT

V: TRBV4-1
CDR3: ASSQEHTGGGYT

V: TRBV28
CDR3: ASSGSGLAKNIQY

V: TRBV28
CDR3: ASSAVIYEQY

V: TRBV28
CDR3: ATLPPGGYLSNQPQH

V: TRBV20-1
CDR3: SAKADGGNTEAF

V: TRBV28
CDR3: ATSLVNEETQY